Following are 32 T cell receptor beta chains from one sample sequenced in a study of CD4 T cell repertoires in COVID-19. Only in-frame clones appear in the TCRdb table, and some are missing; sequencing was by immunoSEQ multiplex PCR. Among 23,000 or so clones, about nine tenths were seen once, and the ten largest hold less than 0.75%. The memory T cells were sequenced right after ex vivo isolation, without culture. The sample in question was central memory CD4+ T cells from blood, obtained before the COVID-19 pandemic. These receptors came from a human donor who had COVID-19.

The J gene is TRBJ2-7, the V gene TRBV6-1, with 9 bases that match TRBD1. Unmatched junction bases numbered 10, after V lost 7 bases and J lost 6 bases. The germline CDR1 and CDR2 sequences are MNHNS and SASEGT. This CDR3 region has 14 residues. The CDR3, as DNA: TGTGCCAGCACCCACCGGGACAGGGAAGGCGAGCAGTACTTC. It specifies CASTHRDREGEQYF.

The chain combines TRBV18 with TRBJ2-7, with TRBD2 matching 7 bases. The CDR3 runs 15 residues. V was pared by 2 bases and J by 4 bases, with 8 bases of the junction left unmatched. Germline CDR1 KGHSH, CDR2 LQKENI. The CDR3 sequence: CASSPASREAYEQYF. The CDR3 region has the DNA TGTGCCAGCTCACCAGCCTCCCGGGAGGCGTACGAGCAGTACTTC.

This clone appeared once. This chain links TRBV7-2 with TRBJ1-3, with 8 bases identical to TRBD1. With 5 bases clipped from V and 2 bases from J, the junction kept 8 bases outside the gene matches. The CDR3 consists of 16 residues. The germline V gene encodes CDR1 SGHTA and CDR2 FQGNSA. The CDR3 reads CASSPWTGPTGNTIYF. CDR3 DNA sequence: TGTGCCAGCAGCCCCTGGACAGGGCCCACTGGAAACACCATATATTTT.

This rearrangement joins TRBV29-1 to TRBJ2-3; TRBD2 matches 8 bases. CDR3 size: 12 residues. Germline CDR1 SQVTM, CDR2 ANQGSEA. Trimming took 8 bases from V and 5 from J; bases not matched to a gene: 6. CDR3 amino acids: CSSSGGEDTQYF. In DNA, the CDR3 is TGCAGCTCCTCCGGGGGGGAAGATACGCAGTATTTT.

The count of this clone is one. This chain connects TRBV4-2 to TRBJ2-7, with a tentative D call TRBD2 (6 bases). V dropped 1 base and J dropped 6 bases, with 7 bases sitting between them. The CDR3 extends over 12 amino acids. Germline assignment: CDR1 LGHNA and CDR2 YNFKEQ. Written as DNA, the CDR3 is TGTGCCAGCAGCCAAGGGGGGGTCGAGCAGTACTTC. Protein sequence: CASSQGGVEQYF.

The chain has TRBV29-1 and TRBJ2-7; D is uncertain. There are 13 residues in the CDR3. Germline-derived CDR1 and CDR2 are SQVTM and ANQGSEA. V lost 6 bases, J lost 0 bases, and 12 bases lay in between. The CDR3 DNA reads as TGCAGCGTGGGCGTCACCGGCTCCTACGAGCAGTACTTC. Translating it yields CSVGVTGSYEQYF.

The chain joins TRBV28 to TRBJ2-1; TRBD1 might be the D (5 bases). Germline V gene data show CDR1 as MDHEN and CDR2 as SYDVKM. CDR3 size: 13 residues. With 5 bases removed from V and 9 bases from J, the gap between germline ends came to 14 bases. The CDR3 DNA reads as TGTGCCAGCAGTACAGCAGGGTTTGGTGAGCAGTTCTTC. This sequence encodes CASSTAGFGEQFF.

V and J are TRBV2 and TRBJ2-7; D is perhaps TRBD1 (6 bases). The length of the CDR3 is 14 residues. The V end was cut by 7 bases, the J end by 2 bases, with 15 bases between. Germline CDR1 and CDR2: SNHLY and FYNNEI. CDR3 amino acids: CASIMWDNTYEQYF. In DNA form, the CDR3 reads TGTGCCAGCATAATGTGGGACAATACCTACGAGCAGTACTTC. Full variable domain (outside the CDR3, taken from reference TRBV2 and TRBJ2-7): EPEVTQTPSHQVTQMGQEVILRCVPISNHLYFYWYRQILGQKVEFLVSFYNNEISEKSEIFDDQFSVERPDGSNFTLKIRSTKLEDSAMYFCASIMWDNTYEQYFGPGTRLTVT.

The chain couples TRBV7-2 to TRBJ2-7; 8 bases are a match to TRBD1. The length of the CDR3 is 15 residues. Germline loops: CDR1 SGHTA, CDR2 FQGNSA. V shed 5 bases and J 2 bases; nucleotides not matched to a gene: 8. DNA of the CDR3: TGTGCCAGCAGCCTATCAACAGGGGGTACCTACGAGCAGTACTTC. This encodes CASSLSTGGTYEQYF.

V gene TRBV7-8 combines with J gene TRBJ2-2, with 7 positions matching TRBD2. Germline loops: CDR1 SGHVS, CDR2 FQNEAQ. The trim removed 8 bases at V and 1 base at J, leaving 7 bases unmatched. The CDR3 runs to 15 residues. The CDR3, as DNA: TGTGCCAGCGAGCGGGGAAGGGGGAACACCGGGGAGCTGTTTTTT. Protein sequence: CASERGRGNTGELFF.

The gene calls are TRBV10-3 and TRBJ2-3, with D maybe TRBD2 (6 bases). The V end lost 2 bases, the J end lost 1 base, and 10 bases lay between the germline ends. The CDR3 runs to 15 residues. Germline V gene lookup returns CDR1 ENHRY and CDR2 SYGVKD. CDR3 DNA sequence: TGTGCCATCAGTGAGAGGTTAGCGGGCACAGATACGCAGTATTTT. Protein product: CAISERLAGTDTQYF.

The chain combines TRBV7-2 with TRBJ2-7; 9 bases map to TRBD1. The CDR3 is 15 amino acids. Germline V lookup: CDR1 SGHTA, CDR2 FQGNSA. Trimming removed 5 bases from V and 6 bases from J; junction bases left unmatched: 11. CDR3 amino acids: CASSIAGQGQVEQYF. The CDR3 DNA reads as TGTGCCAGCAGCATTGCGGGACAGGGTCAGGTCGAGCAGTACTTC.

This clone was detected only a few times. The genes are TRBV4-1 and TRBJ1-4; 9 bases are a match to TRBD1. The ends lost 1 base at V and 8 bases at J; junction bases unmatched: 5. The CDR3 length is 15 residues. The germline V gene encodes CDR1 MGHRA and CDR2 YSYEKL. CDR3 amino acids: CASSQGDRVKEKLFF. CDR3 sequence (DNA): TGCGCCAGCAGCCAAGGGGACAGGGTAAAGGAAAAACTGTTTTTT.

This sequence joins TRBV7-2 and TRBJ1-1; D may be TRBD1 (5 bases). Germline V CDR1 and CDR2: SGHTA, FQGNSA. The CDR3 sequence is 13 residues long. The germline V and J ends were trimmed by 0 bases and 8 bases, with 10 bases remaining between them. DNA for the CDR3: TGTGCCAGCAGCTTAGCAACAGGAATAGAAGCTTTCTTT. Translated, it gives CASSLATGIEAFF. Using reference TRBV7-2 and TRBJ1-1 for the parts outside the CDR3, the full variable domain is GAGVSQSPSNKVTEKGKDVELRCDPISGHTALYWYRQSLGQGLEFLIYFQGNSAPDKSGLPSDRFSAERTGGSVSTLTIQRTQQEDSAVYLCASSLATGIEAFFGQGTRLTVV.

The rearrangement uses TRBV5-5 and TRBJ1-2, with TRBD1 as a possible D gene (5 bases). With 2 bases removed from V and 2 bases from J, the gap between germline ends came to 13 bases. Germline V gene sequence: CDR1 SGHKS, CDR2 YYEKEE (reference sequence). This CDR3 spans 15 amino acids. The DNA of the CDR3 is TGTGCCAGCAGCTTTGGGGCCTACGCGAACTATGGCTACACCTTC. This sequence encodes CASSFGAYANYGYTF.

V gene TRBV30 combines with J gene TRBJ1-6; D remains ambiguous. The CDR3 is 13 amino acids. Germline V CDR1 and CDR2: GTSNPN, SVGIG (reference sequence). V dropped 5 bases and J dropped 10 bases, with 15 bases sitting between them. DNA of the CDR3: TGTGCCTGGTCCCCCCACAGTGAATCACCCCTCCACTTT. Its protein product is CAWSPHSESPLHF.

This clone is a singleton in its sample. The J gene is TRBJ2-7, the V gene TRBV15, with TRBD2 matching over 9 bases. Per germline, CDR1 LNHNV and CDR2 YYDKDF (reference sequence). V dropped 3 bases and J dropped 7; count of bases not matched to a gene: 4. The CDR3 consists of 13 residues. The CDR3 sequence is CATSRVAGDEQYF. The CDR3, as DNA: TGTGCCACCAGCAGGGTAGCGGGAGATGAGCAGTACTTC.

J is TRBJ2-1 and V is TRBV5-8, with D possibly being TRBD1 (5 bases). The CDR3 consists of 15 residues. Germline CDR1 reads SGHTS; CDR2 reads YDEGEE. V dropped 0 bases and J dropped 6 bases, with 13 bases sitting between them. This CDR3 reads CASSLGTGRSNEQFF. CDR3 nucleotides: TGTGCCAGCAGCTTGGGAACAGGACGGTCCAATGAGCAGTTCTTC. The full variable domain, with the rest looked up from reference TRBV5-8 and TRBJ2-1, is EAGVTQSPTHLIKTRGQQATLRCSPISGHTSVYWYQQALGLGLQFLLWYDEGEERNRGNFPPRFSGRQFPNYSSELNVNALELEDSALYLCASSLGTGRSNEQFFGPGTRLTVL.

The rearrangement links TRBV7-2 to TRBJ1-1, with D possibly TRBD1 on 6 matching bases. Trimming stripped 1 base from V and 7 bases from J, with 16 bases between. The germline V gene has CDR1 SGHTA and CDR2 FQGNSA. The CDR3 covers 15 residues. CDR3 loop: CASSLVFSGANEAFF. Here the CDR3 DNA reads TGTGCCAGCAGCTTAGTGTTTTCAGGGGCGAATGAAGCTTTCTTT.

The chain combines TRBV11-3 with TRBJ2-1; TRBD1 matches at 8 bases. The CDR3 is 15 amino acids. Germline lookup yields CDR1 SGHNT and CDR2 YENEEA. V shed 3 bases, J shed 5 bases, and the junction held 6 bases outside the gene matches. The CDR3 nucleotides read TGTGCCAGCAGCTTGACAGGGGTCATAAACAATGAGCAGTTCTTC. This encodes CASSLTGVINNEQFF.

This rearrangement joins TRBV11-2 to TRBJ2-5, with D maybe TRBD1 (5 bases). CDR1 SGHAT and CDR2 FQNNGV come from the germline V gene. The CDR3 covers 15 residues. The V and J ends lost 1 base and 1 base respectively, with 10 bases between them. This chain's CDR3 is CASSLGRGFQETQYF. The DNA for the CDR3 is TGTGCCAGCAGCTTAGGAAGGGGCTTCCAAGAGACCCAGTACTTC.

The chain combines TRBV6-4 with TRBJ1-1; weak D call: TRBD1 (5 bases). The CDR3 length is 14 residues. CDR1 is MRHNA, CDR2 SNTAGT, per germline. V was shortened by 0 bases and J by 6 bases, with 11 bases between the two germline ends. The CDR3 loop is CASSDSAGGSEAFF. The CDR3 nucleotides are TGTGCCAGCAGTGACTCAGCGGGGGGGTCTGAAGCTTTCTTT.

This chain links TRBV5-4 with TRBJ2-7; the match to TRBD2 covers 10 bases. With V trimmed by 4 bases and J by 0 bases, 7 bases remained unmatched. There are 16 residues in the CDR3. Germline values: CDR1 SGHNT, CDR2 YYREEE (reference sequence). The CDR3 DNA sequence: TGTGCCAGCAGCAGCGGGAGGGCCCAGAGCTCCTACGAGCAGTACTTC. This translates into CASSSGRAQSSYEQYF.

This chain uses TRBV19 with TRBJ1-1; 8 nucleotides agree with TRBD1. Germline V gives CDR1 LNHDA, CDR2 SQIVND (reference sequence). Trimming at V came to 4 bases and at J to 1 base, leaving 8 bases not matched to a gene. CDR3 length equals 16 residues. The CDR3 loop reads CASSRPAGTGNTEAFF. CDR3 DNA: TGTGCCAGTAGTAGGCCGGCCGGGACAGGGAACACTGAAGCTTTCTTT.

This chain links TRBV25-1 with TRBJ1-1; 9 bases map to TRBD1. Losses at the gene ends were 7 bases for V and 1 base for J; bases not matched to a gene: 4. This CDR3 contains 14 residues. Germline V gene sequence: CDR1 MGHDK, CDR2 SYGVNS. The CDR3 spells CASTRTGENTEAFF. The DNA for the CDR3 is TGTGCCAGCACCAGGACAGGGGAGAACACTGAAGCTTTCTTT.

This clone was seen only a few times. The rearrangement uses TRBV19 and TRBJ1-5; 8 bases are shared with TRBD1. This CDR3 spans 14 amino acids. Trimming removed 8 bases from V and 2 bases from J; junction bases left unmatched: 5. Germline V gives CDR1 LNHDA, CDR2 SQIVND (reference sequence). The CDR3 protein is CASSSDRGNQPQHF. CDR3 nucleotide sequence: TGTGCCAGTTCTTCGGACAGGGGCAATCAGCCCCAGCATTTT. The full variable domain, with the rest looked up from reference TRBV19 and TRBJ1-5, is DGGITQSPKYLFRKEGQNVTLSCEQNLNHDAMYWYRQDPGQGLRLIYYSQIVNDFQKGDIAEGYSVSREKKESFPLTVTSAQKNPTAFYLCASSSDRGNQPQHFGDGTRLSIL.

V is TRBV18 and J is TRBJ2-1; a weak D match, TRBD2 (5 bases). This CDR3 is 14 amino acids long. Germline CDR1 reads KGHSH; CDR2 reads LQKENI. Trimming left V 3 bases short and J 5 bases short, with 11 bases between. CDR3 in amino acids: CASSPGRQDNEQFF. The CDR3 DNA follows: TGTGCCAGCTCACCGGGGAGACAAGACAATGAGCAGTTCTTC.

The chain links TRBV2 to TRBJ2-2; no definite D call. CDR1 is SNHLY and CDR2 is FYNNEI in the germline V gene. Trimming left V 8 bases short and J 2 bases short, with 15 bases between. CDR3 size: 15 residues. CDR3 sequence reads: CASDLSRPNTGELFF. The CDR3 region has the DNA TGTGCCAGCGACCTTAGCCGACCAAACACCGGGGAGCTGTTTTTT. Supplemented by reference TRBV2 and TRBJ2-2, the full variable domain reads EPEVTQTPSHQVTQMGQEVILRCVPISNHLYFYWYRQILGQKVEFLVSFYNNEISEKSEIFDDQFSVERPDGSNFTLKIRSTKLEDSAMYFCASDLSRPNTGELFFGEGSRLTVL.

V usage is TRBV5-1 and J usage is TRBJ2-1; TRBD2 matches at 7 bases. The trim removed 3 bases at V and 1 base at J, leaving 10 bases unmatched. CDR1 is SGHRS and CDR2 is YFSETQ in the germline V gene. The CDR3 runs 17 residues. This CDR3 reads CASSSFSSGGSYNEQFF. Written as DNA, the CDR3 is TGCGCCAGCAGCTCATTTTCTAGCGGAGGTTCCTACAATGAGCAGTTCTTC.

The chain recombines TRBV4-1 with TRBJ2-7, with D perhaps TRBD2 (7 bases). The germline V and J ends were trimmed by 0 bases and 6 bases, with 15 bases remaining between them. The germline CDR1 and CDR2 sequences are MGHRA and YSYEKL. The CDR3 sequence is 15 residues long. CDR3: CASSQEGKGGGEQYF. DNA of the CDR3: TGCGCCAGCAGCCAAGAAGGCAAGGGAGGGGGCGAGCAGTACTTC.

This chain connects TRBV19 to TRBJ1-1, with TRBD1 matching 9 bases. Losses at the gene ends were 6 bases for V and 4 bases for J; bases not matched to a gene: 0. The CDR3 spans 12 residues. Per the germline V gene, CDR1 is LNHDA and CDR2 is SQIVND (reference sequence). CDR3 residues: CASRTGGTEAFF. The CDR3, as DNA: TGTGCCAGTAGGACAGGGGGCACTGAAGCTTTCTTT.

This clone was seen once. The chain uses TRBV18 and TRBJ1-3; TRBD1 aligns across 9 bases. After removal of 3 bases from V and 3 bases from J, the junction contained 9 bases not matched to a gene. The CDR3 loop spans 17 amino acids. Germline loops: CDR1 KGHSH, CDR2 LQKENI. CDR3: CASSPSGTGLIGNTIYF. The CDR3 DNA sequence: TGTGCCAGCTCACCCTCCGGGACAGGGCTTATTGGAAACACCATATATTTT. Variable domain in full (rest from reference TRBV18 and TRBJ1-3): NAGVMQNPRHLVRRRGQEARLRCSPMKGHSHVYWYRQLPEEGLKFMVYLQKENIIDESGMPKERFSAEFPKEGPSILRIQQVVRGDSAAYFCASSPSGTGLIGNTIYFGEGSWLTVV.